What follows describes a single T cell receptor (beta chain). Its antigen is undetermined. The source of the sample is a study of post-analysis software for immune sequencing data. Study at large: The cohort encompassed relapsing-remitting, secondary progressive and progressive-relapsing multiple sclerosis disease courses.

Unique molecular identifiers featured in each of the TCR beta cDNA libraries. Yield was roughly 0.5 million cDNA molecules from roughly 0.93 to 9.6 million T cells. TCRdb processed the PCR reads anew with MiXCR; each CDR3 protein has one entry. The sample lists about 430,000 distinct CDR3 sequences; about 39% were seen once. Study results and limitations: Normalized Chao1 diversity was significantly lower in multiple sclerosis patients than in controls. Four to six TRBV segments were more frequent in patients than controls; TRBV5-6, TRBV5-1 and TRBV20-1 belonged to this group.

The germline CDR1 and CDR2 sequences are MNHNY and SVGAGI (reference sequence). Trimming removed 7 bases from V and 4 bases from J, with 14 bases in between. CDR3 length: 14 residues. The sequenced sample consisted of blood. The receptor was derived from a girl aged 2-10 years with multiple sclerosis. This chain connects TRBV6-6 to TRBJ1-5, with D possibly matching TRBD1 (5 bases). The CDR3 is CASTFGGGNQPQHF. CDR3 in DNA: TGTGCCAGCACCTTCGGGGGAGGGAATCAGCCCCAGCATTTT.